This entry is about one TCR beta chain. This clonotype has at least ten counts. The antigen this receptor binds is unknown. It has no much larger one-base neighbor in the sample; base qualities were not kept. This specimen comes from a study of T cell repertoires in cytomegalovirus infection (dated by TCRdb to between 2018 and 2021). Some background on the complete study: The HLA type of each donor mattered for the analysis, because public TCR beta signatures pointed to carriage of CMV infection along with the matching HLA type. The paper's findings and limits, for the study overall: Cumulative frequency of public TCR beta family members discriminated carriers of CMV infection plus the relevant HLA type in this cohort and an independent roughly 340-donor cohort. The ex vivo response was dominated by HLA-C-restricted CMV-specific TCR beta clonotypes, which also provided the single most frequent clonotype in two of eight donors.

The sample was run on an Illumina HiSeq 1500. TCRdb ran its own pipeline on the public reads, namely fastp trimming at Q25 and MiXCR clone calling, and kept in-frame beta chains. Identical CDR3 proteins give one entry, which carries the most common genes and DNA. The sample includes around 450,000 distinct CDR3 sequences, with about 11% observed a single time. Jointly, the top ten make up around 9.6% of the sample. CDR1 and CDR2, looked up from the germline V gene (reference sequence), are SEHNR and FQNEAQ. The CDR3 runs 16 residues from the cysteine to the phenylalanine. The sequence is cut down to CDR3 DNA, 48 bases in frame from base 1. After removal of 4 bases from V and 4 bases from J, the junction retains 9 bases not matched to a gene.

The V and J segments used are TRBV7-9 and TRBJ2-5, and 10 bases in between align with TRBD1. Specimen: PBMCs. The source of this sequence is a human donor in good health (CMV status not recorded). Some clones in this sample may be carry-over from other donors' samples. The CDR3 amino acid sequence is: CASSSTWTGGGETQYF. The sequenced DNA is TGTGCCAGCAGCTCCACCTGGACAGGGGGTGGAGAGACCCAGTACTTC.